This T cell receptor beta chain appears in the sequencing data of a study of T cells in Graves' hyperthyroidism and ophthalmopathy. The study defined stable Graves' hyperthyroidism as no ophthalmopathy progression within 18 months. Diagnosis of hyperthyroidism was new in patients aged 18 to 65, and its duration was under 2 months. This sample holds PBMCs from less than 13 ml fresh peripheral blood. This clonotype was seen at least ten times. The CDR3 runs 15 residues. V trimming: 3 bases; J trimming: 6 bases; junction bases outside the gene matches: 7. Regions amplified from RNA transcripts were the TCR beta CDR3 regions. The study used the HTBI primer set for a first-round RT-PCR of the TCR CDR3. TCRdb reprocessed the multiplex PCR reads with MiXCR, giving one entry per CDR3 protein. The repertoire consists of under 350,000 distinct CDR3 sequences, with about 21% occurring once and the leading ten covering around half.

Sequenced: blood. The sequence derives from a woman aged 50 to 60 with Graves' hyperthyroidism. The chain is built from TRBV12-3 or TRBV12-4 and TRBJ1-2, with 10 bases identical to TRBD1. CDR3 protein: CASSFAGQGRDGYTF. The CDR3 coding sequence is TGTGCCAGCAGTTTTGCGGGACAGGGGAGGGATGGCTACACCTTC.